The 27 T cell receptor beta chains listed next were all sequenced from one sample in a study of blood T cell repertoires in COVID-19. Only in-frame clones appear in the TCRdb table, and some are missing; sequencing was by immunoSEQ multiplex PCR. Of 80,000 to 95,000 clones listed, over 75% are singletons. Sequencing was performed on peripheral blood. These receptor sequences come from a woman at least 80 years old with active or convalescent COVID-19.

This clone was counted once. This chain connects TRBV29-1 to TRBJ1-1; 11 bases match TRBD1. Per germline, CDR1 SQVTM and CDR2 ANQGSEA. The CDR3 covers 13 residues. Germline trimming cut 6 bases from V and 3 bases from J; bases unmatched to any gene: 3. In nucleotides, the CDR3 is TGCAGCGTGGACAGGGGGCTCGACACTGAAGCTTTCTTT. Protein sequence: CSVDRGLDTEAFF.

J is TRBJ2-6 and V is TRBV7-2, with D hard to call. The CDR3 sequence is 16 residues long. Germline V gene sequence: CDR1 SGHTA, CDR2 FQGNSA. Trimming left V 5 bases short and J 0 bases short, with 11 bases between. CDR3 sequence reads: CASSRASTSGANVLTF. In DNA, the CDR3 is TGTGCCAGCAGCCGCGCCTCCACCTCTGGGGCCAACGTCCTGACTTTC.

CDR3 loop: CASSLQGFYEQYF. Written as DNA, the CDR3 is TGCGCCAGCAGCTTACAGGGCTTCTACGAGCAGTACTTC. V and J are TRBV5-1 and TRBJ2-7; a possible D gene is TRBD1 (6 bases). This CDR3 has 13 amino acids. V lost 2 bases and J lost 3, with 9 bases in between. Germline CDR1 and CDR2: SGHRS and YFSETQ.

The table lists this clone with a count of one. The V call is TRBV11-1, the J call TRBJ1-2; D is ambiguous. CDR3 length: 13 residues. Trimming pared 5 bases from V and 2 bases from J, leaving 9 bases between. Per germline, CDR1 SGHAT and CDR2 FQDESV (reference sequence). The chain's CDR3 is CASSLSSNYGYTF. Here the CDR3 DNA reads TGTGCCAGCAGCCTTTCGTCCAACTATGGCTACACCTTC.

The CDR3 spells CASSVDRDHGYTF. CDR3 bases: TGCGCCAGCAGCGTGGACAGGGATCATGGCTACACCTTC. The chain combines TRBV5-1 with TRBJ1-2, with 8 bases fitting TRBD1. The CDR3 spans 13 residues. Per the germline V gene, CDR1 is SGHRS and CDR2 is YFSETQ. J was trimmed by 6 bases and V by 4 bases; bases with no gene match: 5. The variable domain in full, completed from reference TRBV5-1 and TRBJ1-2, reads KAGVTQTPRYLIKTRGQQVTLSCSPISGHRSVSWYQQTPGQGLQFLFEYFSETQRNKGNFPGRFSGRQFSNSRSEMNVSTLELGDSALYLCASSVDRDHGYTFGSGTRLTVV.

This rearrangement joins TRBV27 to TRBJ2-7, with 7 nucleotides matching TRBD2. V lost 7 bases and J lost 3; bases outside the gene matches: 9. This CDR3 comprises 14 residues. The germline CDR1 and CDR2 sequences are MNHEY and SMNVEV (reference sequence). CDR3 sequence: CASTRREGIYEQYF. In DNA, the CDR3 is TGTGCCAGCACGAGGAGGGAGGGGATCTACGAGCAGTACTTC.

The chain employs TRBV28 and TRBJ1-5; 7 bases align to TRBD1. The CDR3 runs to 15 residues. Germline loops: CDR1 MDHEN, CDR2 SYDVKM. V lost 3 bases, J lost 6 bases, and 8 bases stayed unmatched. CDR3 region: CASSFNHRGGQPQHF. CDR3 nucleotides: TGTGCCAGCAGTTTCAATCACAGGGGAGGTCAGCCCCAGCATTTT.

The gene calls are TRBV19 and TRBJ1-3; 11 positions match TRBD1. The V gene end was trimmed by 6 bases and the J gene end by 8 bases; junction bases not matched to a gene: 9. The CDR3 totals 15 residues. Germline CDR1 LNHDA, CDR2 SQIVND (reference sequence). The CDR3 here is CASSIAGTGGHTIYF. The CDR3 nucleotides read TGTGCCAGTAGCATCGCCGGGACAGGGGGACACACCATATATTTT.

The rearrangement joins TRBV7-2 to TRBJ2-3, with 9 positions matching TRBD1. Germline trimming cut 4 bases from V and 2 bases from J; bases unmatched to any gene: 7. Germline CDR1 is SGHTA and CDR2 is FQGNSA. The CDR3 runs 16 residues. The CDR3, as DNA: TGTGCCAGCAGCTGGGGGGGGACAGGGTTCACAGATACGCAGTATTTT. Translation gives CASSWGGTGFTDTQYF.

The chain recombines TRBV5-1 with TRBJ2-7, with D possibly TRBD1 on 8 matching bases. Between the trimmed V and J ends, which lost 2 bases and 1 base, there was a span of 13 bases. CDR1 is SGHRS and CDR2 is YFSETQ in the germline V gene. The CDR3 loop spans 15 amino acids. The CDR3 reads CASSLQGGKSYEQYF. CDR3 bases: TGCGCCAGCAGCTTACAGGGGGGGAAGTCCTACGAGCAGTACTTC. Full variable domain (remainder filled in from reference TRBV5-1 and TRBJ2-7): KAGVTQTPRYLIKTRGQQVTLSCSPISGHRSVSWYQQTPGQGLQFLFEYFSETQRNKGNFPGRFSGRQFSNSRSEMNVSTLELGDSALYLCASSLQGGKSYEQYFGPGTRLTVT.

This sequence joins TRBV18 and TRBJ1-5; 8 bases match TRBD1. Germline values: CDR1 KGHSH, CDR2 LQKENI. The J segment lost 2 bases and the V segment lost 3 bases, leaving 6 bases of the junction unmatched. This CDR3 has 16 amino acids. CDR3 sequence: CASSPSTGAGNQPQHF. The CDR3 nucleotides are TGTGCCAGCTCACCCTCGACAGGGGCTGGCAATCAGCCCCAGCATTTT.

The V gene is TRBV5-1, the J gene TRBJ1-1, with a tentative D call TRBD1 (5 bases). The germline CDR1 and CDR2 sequences are SGHRS and YFSETQ. V lost 2 bases, J lost 1 base, and 15 bases lay in between. This CDR3 is built from 16 residues. The CDR3 is CASSFRTQGENTEAFF. CDR3 nucleotides: TGCGCCAGCAGCTTCAGGACACAAGGGGAGAACACTGAAGCTTTCTTT.

The chain uses TRBV5-1 and TRBJ1-2, with 9 bases aligning to TRBD1. CDR1 and CDR2 from the germline V gene are SGHRS and YFSETQ. The trim removed 3 bases at V and 5 bases at J, leaving 8 bases unmatched. The CDR3 spans 15 residues. CDR3: CASSSTGTGKYGYTF. The DNA of the CDR3 is TGCGCCAGCAGCTCCACCGGGACAGGGAAGTATGGCTACACCTTC.

This clone was seen a handful of times. The V call is TRBV5-1, the J call TRBJ2-7; no definite D call. Germline-derived CDR1 and CDR2 are SGHRS and YFSETQ. The CDR3 has 15 residues. V was pared by 0 bases and J by 2 bases, with 12 bases between. CDR3 nucleotides: TGCGCCAGCAGCTTGGCATCAGGCCCCACCTACGAGCAGTACTTC. Encoded protein: CASSLASGPTYEQYF.

This clone appeared a single time. The V and J genes are TRBV10-3 and TRBJ2-1, with 9 nucleotides matching TRBD1. Germline V gene lookup returns CDR1 ENHRY and CDR2 SYGVKD. The CDR3 has 15 residues. The V and J ends lost 3 bases and 4 bases, in that order; junction bases with no gene match: 4. The CDR3 DNA is TGTGCCATCAGTGAACAACAGGGGGCGTACAATGAGCAGTTCTTC. This gives the protein CAISEQQGAYNEQFF.

The chain carries TRBV18 and TRBJ1-5; D call uncertain. The germline V gene has CDR1 KGHSH and CDR2 LQKENI. With 3 bases removed from V and 4 bases from J, the gap between germline ends came to 7 bases. The CDR3 extends over 13 amino acids. CDR3 residues: CASSPGGNQPQHF. In nucleotides, the CDR3 is TGTGCCAGCTCACCGGGAGGGAATCAGCCCCAGCATTTT.

This chain joins TRBV19 and TRBJ2-7; 7 bases align to TRBD1. Germline V gives CDR1 LNHDA, CDR2 SQIVND (reference sequence). V lost 5 bases and J lost 1; bases outside the gene matches: 8. There are 15 residues in the CDR3. The CDR3 protein is CASSSDRILSYEQYF. The CDR3 region has the DNA TGTGCCAGTAGTTCGGACAGGATCCTATCCTACGAGCAGTACTTC. Together with reference TRBV19 and TRBJ2-7, the CDR3 gives the full variable domain: DGGITQSPKYLFRKEGQNVTLSCEQNLNHDAMYWYRQDPGQGLRLIYYSQIVNDFQKGDIAEGYSVSREKKESFPLTVTSAQKNPTAFYLCASSSDRILSYEQYFGPGTRLTVT.

In this sample, this clone turned up once. The V call is TRBV6-2 or TRBV6-3, the J call TRBJ2-3; the match to TRBD2 covers 16 bases. With V trimmed by 6 bases and J by 5 bases, 11 bases remained unmatched. CDR3 size: 18 residues. Germline V gene sequence: CDR1 MNHEY, CDR2 SVGEGT. As DNA, the CDR3 is TGTGCCAGCAGCTTAGACGGGACTAGCGGGAGGGCCATAGATACGCAGTATTTT. The encoded protein is CASSLDGTSGRAIDTQYF.

The chain uses TRBV7-2 and TRBJ2-1; 9 bases line up with TRBD2. Germline assignment: CDR1 SGHTA and CDR2 FQGNSA. This CDR3 has 16 amino acids. J was trimmed by 9 bases and V by 5 bases; bases with no gene match: 14. Here the CDR3 reads CASSILSGRIIGEQFF. DNA for the CDR3: TGTGCCAGCAGCATCCTTAGCGGGAGAATTATAGGTGAGCAGTTCTTC.

The chain is built from TRBV6-6 and TRBJ1-5; no clear D gene. Per germline, CDR1 MNHNY and CDR2 SVGAGI (reference sequence). The CDR3 contains 13 residues. The V gene lost 8 bases and the J gene lost 7 bases, with 15 bases spanning the gap. The CDR3 DNA reads as TGTGCCAGCTGCGGGCAGGAACTACAGCCCCAGCATTTT. Encoded protein: CASCGQELQPQHF.

The chain employs TRBV12-3 or TRBV12-4 and TRBJ2-1; no reliable D call. Trimming pared 1 base from V and 2 bases from J, leaving 3 bases between. The CDR3 length is 13 residues. As DNA, the CDR3 is TGTGCCAGCAGTTTAGGCGCCTACAATGAGCAGTTCTTC. This translates into CASSLGAYNEQFF.

J is TRBJ2-6 and V is TRBV9; perhaps TRBD1 as D (5 bases). Germline CDR1 reads SGDLS; CDR2 reads YYNGEE. Trimming left V 0 bases short and J 0 bases short, with 7 bases between. CDR3 length: 16 residues. The CDR3, as DNA: TGTGCCAGCAGCGTAGATGGGGCCTCTGGGGCCAACGTCCTGACTTTC. Protein sequence: CASSVDGASGANVLTF. The full variable domain, its missing parts supplied by reference TRBV9 and TRBJ2-6, is DSGVTQTPKHLITATGQRVTLRCSPRSGDLSVYWYQQSLDQGLQFLIQYYNGEERAKGNILERFSAQQFPDLHSELNLSSLELGDSALYFCASSVDGASGANVLTFGAGSRLTVL.

This chain links TRBV6-4 with TRBJ2-5, with 11 bases that match TRBD2. V was clipped by 6 bases and J by 4 bases; unmatched bases: 4. The CDR3 is 14 residues long. Germline CDR1 is MRHNA and CDR2 is SNTAGT. The CDR3 is CASRLAGVAETQYF. The CDR3 region has the DNA TGTGCCAGCAGACTAGCGGGAGTTGCAGAGACCCAGTACTTC.

V gene TRBV6-1 combines with J gene TRBJ2-1; 10 bases line up with TRBD1. J lost 7 bases, V lost 6 bases, and 6 bases had no gene match. CDR1 is MNHNS and CDR2 is SASEGT in the germline V gene. The CDR3 runs 14 residues. The CDR3 coding sequence is TGTGCCAGCAGCGGACAGGGGGGTTCGAATGAGCAGTTCTTC. As protein: CASSGQGGSNEQFF.

This chain joins TRBV11-2 and TRBJ2-1, with 9 bases that match TRBD1. Trimming removed 4 bases from V and 9 bases from J; junction bases left unmatched: 7. Germline CDR1 SGHAT, CDR2 FQNNGV. CDR3 length equals 14 residues. The CDR3 loop reads CASSSTTGGSEQFF. Written as DNA, the CDR3 is TGTGCCAGCAGCTCAACAACAGGGGGCAGTGAGCAGTTCTTC.

The chain carries TRBV4-3 and TRBJ2-7; 11 bases align to TRBD2. This CDR3 has 16 residues. The trim removed 4 bases at V and 1 base at J, leaving 6 bases unmatched. CDR1 and CDR2 from the germline V gene are LGHNA and YSLEER. The CDR3 loop is CASSRNLAGGSYEQYF. The DNA for the CDR3 is TGCGCCAGCAGCCGAAACCTAGCGGGGGGATCCTACGAGCAGTACTTC.

The J gene is TRBJ2-7, the V gene TRBV30; possibly TRBD1 for D (5 bases). V lost 3 bases, J lost 0 bases, and 15 bases lay in between. The CDR3 sequence is 15 residues long. CDR1 is GTSNPN and CDR2 is SVGIG in the germline V gene (reference sequence). The CDR3 DNA follows: TGTGCCTGGAGCGTAGGGGTAGGGTCCTCCTACGAGCAGTACTTC. This codes for CAWSVGVGSSYEQYF. Variable domain in full (rest from reference TRBV30 and TRBJ2-7): SQTIHQWPATLVQPVGSPLSLECTVEGTSNPNLYWYRQAAGRGLQLLFYSVGIGQISSEVPQNLSASRPQDRQFILSSKKLLLSDSGFYLCAWSVGVGSSYEQYFGPGTRLTVT.